This record concerns one TCR beta chain sequence. Its antigen remains unidentified. The sample comes from a study of naive CD8 T cells in extremely preterm neonates. Sequencing was performed with immunoSEQ multiplex PCR; in TCRdb, only in-frame clones are kept and a portion is missing. The sample holds roughly 6,800 clones; roughly 98% are singletons and the top ten take approximately 0.38%. V was clipped by 0 bases and J by 2 bases, with 16 bases between them. The CDR3 has 17 residues. Germline V gene sequence: CDR1 LNHDA, CDR2 SQIVND (reference sequence). Points from the study as a whole: Preterm infants showed shorter CDR3s, fewer N additions and less trimming than older groups. Preterm neonates shared more CDR3 nucleotide sequences (about 2.5%) than older groups.

The chain combines TRBV19 with TRBJ2-5, with D possibly TRBD2 on 6 matching bases. The origin of this receptor is a human donor in good health. The specimen sequenced was naive CD8+ T cells from blood. CDR3 in amino acids: CASSIDQGGEPQETQYF. Written as DNA, the CDR3 is TGTGCCAGTAGTATAGATCAGGGCGGGGAGCCTCAAGAGACCCAGTACTTC.